This T cell receptor beta chain was recorded in a study of post-analysis software for immune sequencing data. At the level of the study: The disease courses covered relapsing-remitting, secondary progressive and progressive-relapsing multiple sclerosis. Study-wide points: In patients, TRBV5-6, TRBV5-1 and TRBV20-1 belonged to five TRBV segments found more frequently than in controls. Strong co-clustering by F measure was seen for same-batch samples. In multiple sclerosis, normalized Chao1 diversity was significantly below that of controls.

With regard to this clonotype: The antigen remains unidentified.

The CDR3 consists of 15 residues. V gave up 6 bases and J gave up 0 bases, with 13 bases separating them. CDR1 is MNHNS, CDR2 SASEGT, per germline. Sequencing libraries made from TCR beta cDNA carried unique molecular identifiers. With about 1 to 11 million T cells as the source, 450,000 to 600,000 cDNA molecules resulted. TCRdb reprocessed the PCR reads with MiXCR, giving one entry per CDR3 protein. This sample has 650,000 to 900,000 distinct CDR3 sequences, with about half found just once. This chain links TRBV6-1 with TRBJ2-3; D is unresolved. The source material was blood. The sequence was collected from a girl aged 5 to 17 with multiple sclerosis. The CDR3 loop reads CASSSLSTSTDTQYF. The CDR3 DNA follows: TGTGCCAGCAGCTCTCTATCTACTAGCACAGATACGCAGTATTTT.